This T cell receptor beta chain is drawn from a study of blood T cell repertoires in COVID-19. With 3 bases clipped from V and 2 bases from J, the junction kept 2 bases outside the gene matches. The CDR3 is 15 residues long. Germline CDR1 is SGHNT and CDR2 is YYREEE (reference sequence). Profiling relied on immunoSEQ multiplex PCR, and the TCRdb table lists in-frame clones only, not all of them. Counted here are under 250,000 clones, 86% occurring once; the ten biggest clones make up 9% to 15%. This sequence was found in a man at least 80 years old with acute or convalescent COVID-19. Sequenced input: peripheral blood. The chain joins TRBV5-4 to TRBJ2-2, with 9 bases identical to TRBD1. The CDR3 DNA reads as TGTGCCAGCAGCTCGGGACAGGGAAACACCGGGGAGCTGTTTTTT. Its translation: CASSSGQGNTGELFF. Filled out from reference TRBV5-4 and TRBJ2-2, the complete variable domain reads ETGVTQSPTHLIKTRGQQVTLRCSSQSGHNTVSWYQQALGQGPQFIFQYYREEENGRGNFPPRFSGLQFPNYSSELNVNALELDDSALYLCASSSGQGNTGELFFGEGSRLTVL.